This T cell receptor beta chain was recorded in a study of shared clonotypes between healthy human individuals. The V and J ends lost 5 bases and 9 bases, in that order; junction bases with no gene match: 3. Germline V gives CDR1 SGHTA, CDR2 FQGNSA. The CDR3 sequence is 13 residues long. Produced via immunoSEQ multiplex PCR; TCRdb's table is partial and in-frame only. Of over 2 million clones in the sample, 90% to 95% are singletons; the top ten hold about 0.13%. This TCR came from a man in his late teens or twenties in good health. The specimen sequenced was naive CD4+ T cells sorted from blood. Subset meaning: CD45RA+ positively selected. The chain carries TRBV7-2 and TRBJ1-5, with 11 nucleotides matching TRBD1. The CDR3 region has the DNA TGTGCCAGCAGCCGGACAGGGGGCTTGCCCCAGCATTTT. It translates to CASSRTGGLPQHF.